Following are 3 T cell receptor beta chains from one sample sequenced in a study of cytomegalovirus exposure and HLA in healthy donors (dated by TCRdb to between 2016 and 2019). Libraries came from the immunoSEQ multiplex PCR assay. A mixture of 60 forward primers for TCR Vbeta segments and 13 reverse primers for TCR Jbeta segments was used in the multiplex PCR. TCRdb retrieved this table from immuneACCESS and kept in-frame rearrangements only. Not all clones are present; in checked studies, unresolved V genes account for under half, and no reason is known for the remainder. The sample includes 200,000 to 250,000 clones, with 82% observed a single time. 2.5% to 3.5% of the sample is taken by the ten largest. The sample taken for sequencing was PBMCs. The receptors stem from a woman aged 40 to 55 in good health and CMV-seronegative.

The chain combines TRBV18 with TRBJ2-5; D possibly corresponds to TRBD1 (6 bases). Deletions cut 3 bases from V and 7 bases from J, with 18 bases between. Per germline, CDR1 KGHSH and CDR2 LQKENI. The CDR3 sequence is 15 residues long. The CDR3 nucleotides are TGTGCCAGCTCACCGGTGGACAGTTTATTCGGGACCCAGTACTTC. Amino acids: CASSPVDSLFGTQYF.

This CDR3 reads CASGQTGRNEQFF. The CDR3, as DNA: TGTGCCAGCGGACAGACAGGGCGGAATGAGCAGTTCTTC. J is TRBJ2-1 and V is TRBV9; 7 bases fit TRBD1. The CDR3 extends over 13 amino acids. Germline CDR1 reads SGDLS; CDR2 reads YYNGEE. With 7 bases clipped from V and 7 bases from J, the junction kept 8 bases outside the gene matches.

This clone was recorded only once. This chain uses TRBV9 with TRBJ2-7, with 7 bases matching TRBD2. Trimming cost V 8 bases and J 3 bases; bases outside gene matches: 2. The CDR3 is made up of 11 amino acids. In germline, CDR1 is SGDLS, CDR2 YYNGEE. CDR3: CARPSGYEQYF. DNA for the CDR3: TGTGCCAGACCTAGCGGCTACGAGCAGTACTTC.